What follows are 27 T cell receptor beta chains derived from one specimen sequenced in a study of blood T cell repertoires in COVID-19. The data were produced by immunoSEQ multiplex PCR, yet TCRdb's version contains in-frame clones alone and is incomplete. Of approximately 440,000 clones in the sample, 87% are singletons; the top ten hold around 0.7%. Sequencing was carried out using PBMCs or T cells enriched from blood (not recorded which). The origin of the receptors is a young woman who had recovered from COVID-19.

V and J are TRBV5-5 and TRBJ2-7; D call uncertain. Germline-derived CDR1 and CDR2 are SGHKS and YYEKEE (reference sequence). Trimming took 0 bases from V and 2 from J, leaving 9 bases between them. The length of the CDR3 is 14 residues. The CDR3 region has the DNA TGTGCCAGCAGCTTGGCGGTCGGAGCCTACGAGCAGTACTTC. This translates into CASSLAVGAYEQYF.

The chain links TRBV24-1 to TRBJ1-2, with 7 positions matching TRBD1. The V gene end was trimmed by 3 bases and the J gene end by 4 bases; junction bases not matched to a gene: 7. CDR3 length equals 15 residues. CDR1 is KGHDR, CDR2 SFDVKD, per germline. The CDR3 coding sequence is TGTGCCACCAGTGATCGTACAGGGGACACCTATGGCTACACCTTC. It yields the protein CATSDRTGDTYGYTF.

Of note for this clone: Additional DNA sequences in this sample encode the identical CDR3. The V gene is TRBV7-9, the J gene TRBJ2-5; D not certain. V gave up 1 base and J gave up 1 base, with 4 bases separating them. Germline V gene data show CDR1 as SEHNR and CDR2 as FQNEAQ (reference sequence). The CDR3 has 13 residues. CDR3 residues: CASSLDSQETQYF. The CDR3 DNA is TGTGCCAGCAGCTTAGACAGCCAAGAGACCCAGTACTTC.

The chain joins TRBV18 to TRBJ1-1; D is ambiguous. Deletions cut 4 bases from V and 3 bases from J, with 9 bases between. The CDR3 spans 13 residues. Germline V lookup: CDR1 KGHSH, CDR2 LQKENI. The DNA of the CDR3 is TGTGCCAGCTCACGGGTAGCGGACACTGAAGCTTTCTTT. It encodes CASSRVADTEAFF.

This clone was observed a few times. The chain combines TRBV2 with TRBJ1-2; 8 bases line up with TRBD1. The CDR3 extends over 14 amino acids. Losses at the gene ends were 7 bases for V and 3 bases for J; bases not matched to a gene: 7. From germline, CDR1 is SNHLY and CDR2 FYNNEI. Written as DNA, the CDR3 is TGTGCCAGCACCAGACAACAGGGGGACTATGGCTACACCTTC. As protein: CASTRQQGDYGYTF. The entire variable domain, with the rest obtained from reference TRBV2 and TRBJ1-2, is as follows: EPEVTQTPSHQVTQMGQEVILRCVPISNHLYFYWYRQILGQKVEFLVSFYNNEISEKSEIFDDQFSVERPDGSNFTLKIRSTKLEDSAMYFCASTRQQGDYGYTFGSGTRLTVV.

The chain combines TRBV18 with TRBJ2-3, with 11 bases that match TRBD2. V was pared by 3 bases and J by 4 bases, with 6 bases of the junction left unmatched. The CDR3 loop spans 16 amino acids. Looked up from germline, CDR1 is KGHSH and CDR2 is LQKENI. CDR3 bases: TGTGCCAGCTCACCGGATCTAGCGGGGGGCCCAGATACGCAGTATTTT. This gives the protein CASSPDLAGGPDTQYF.

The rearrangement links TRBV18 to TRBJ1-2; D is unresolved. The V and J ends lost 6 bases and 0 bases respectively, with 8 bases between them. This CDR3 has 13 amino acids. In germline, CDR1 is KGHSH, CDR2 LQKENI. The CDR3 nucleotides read TGTGCCAGCTCTCGCGGTGCTAACTATGGCTACACCTTC. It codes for CASSRGANYGYTF.

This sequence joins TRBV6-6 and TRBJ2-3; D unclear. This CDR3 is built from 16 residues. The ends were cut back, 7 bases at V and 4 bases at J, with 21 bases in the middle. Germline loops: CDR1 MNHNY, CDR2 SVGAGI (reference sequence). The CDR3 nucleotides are TGTGCCAGCATACTCGGGTTCCCCCATCGGGCAGATACGCAGTATTTT. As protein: CASILGFPHRADTQYF.

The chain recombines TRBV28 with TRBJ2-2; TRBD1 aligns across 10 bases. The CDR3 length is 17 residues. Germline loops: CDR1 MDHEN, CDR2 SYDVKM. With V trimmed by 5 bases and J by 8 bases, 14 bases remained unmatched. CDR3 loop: CASSPSPGQGGGGELFF. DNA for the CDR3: TGTGCCAGCAGTCCCTCCCCAGGACAGGGGGGAGGTGGGGAGCTGTTTTTT.

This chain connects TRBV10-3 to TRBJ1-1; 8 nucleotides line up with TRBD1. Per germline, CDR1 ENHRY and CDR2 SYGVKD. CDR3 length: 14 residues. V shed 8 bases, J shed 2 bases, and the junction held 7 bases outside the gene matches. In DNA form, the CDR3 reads TGTGCCATCCGGGACAGGCAGTTCAACACTGAAGCTTTCTTT. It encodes CAIRDRQFNTEAFF.

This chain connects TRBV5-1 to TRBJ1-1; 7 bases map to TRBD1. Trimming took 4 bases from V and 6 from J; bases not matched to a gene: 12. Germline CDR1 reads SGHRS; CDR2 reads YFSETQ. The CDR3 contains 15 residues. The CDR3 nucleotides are TGCGCCAGCAGCCTATCACAGGGGAATGGGGCTGAAGCTTTCTTT. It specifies CASSLSQGNGAEAFF.

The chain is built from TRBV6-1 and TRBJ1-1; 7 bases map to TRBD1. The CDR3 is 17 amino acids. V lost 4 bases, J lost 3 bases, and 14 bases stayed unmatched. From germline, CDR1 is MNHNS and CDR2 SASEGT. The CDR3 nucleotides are TGTGCCAGCAGTGTCCCACCCTCGACAGGGAGTGACACTGAAGCTTTCTTT. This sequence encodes CASSVPPSTGSDTEAFF.

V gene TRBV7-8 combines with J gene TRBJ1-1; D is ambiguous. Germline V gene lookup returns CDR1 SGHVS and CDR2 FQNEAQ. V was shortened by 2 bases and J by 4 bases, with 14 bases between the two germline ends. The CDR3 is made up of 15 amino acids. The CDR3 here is CASSLNVIVGTEAFF. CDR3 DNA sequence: TGTGCCAGCAGCTTAAACGTGATCGTCGGCACTGAAGCTTTCTTT. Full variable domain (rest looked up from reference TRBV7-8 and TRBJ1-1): GAGVSQSPRYKVAKRGQDVALRCDPISGHVSLFWYQQALGQGPEFLTYFQNEAQLDKSGLPSDRFFAERPEGSVSTLKIQRTQQEDSAVYLCASSLNVIVGTEAFFGQGTRLTVV.

The CDR3 reads CASSQGTGEAFVNEKLFF. The CDR3 DNA sequence: TGTGCCAGCAGCCAAGGGACAGGGGAAGCCTTTGTTAATGAAAAACTGTTTTTT. This rearrangement joins TRBV3-1 (or the pseudogene TRBV3-2) to TRBJ1-4; 9 bases align to TRBD1. This CDR3 has 18 residues. The ends lost 1 base at V and 4 bases at J; junction bases unmatched: 10. The V gene's germline CDR1 is LGHDT and CDR2 YNNKEL (reference sequence).

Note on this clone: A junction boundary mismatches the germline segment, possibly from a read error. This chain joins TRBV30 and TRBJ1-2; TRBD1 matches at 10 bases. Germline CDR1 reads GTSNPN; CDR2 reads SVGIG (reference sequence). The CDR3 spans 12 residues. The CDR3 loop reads CAWSLPGDRGRF. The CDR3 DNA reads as TGTGCCTGGAGTCTACCGGGGGACAGGGGTCGTTTC.

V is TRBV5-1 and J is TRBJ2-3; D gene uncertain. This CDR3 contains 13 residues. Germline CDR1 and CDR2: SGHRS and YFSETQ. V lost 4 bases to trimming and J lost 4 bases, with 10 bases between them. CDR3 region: CASSPGPADTQYF. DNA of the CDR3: TGCGCCAGCAGCCCTGGCCCCGCAGATACGCAGTATTTT.

CDR3 region: CASRPGGGLYEQYF. In DNA, the CDR3 is TGCGCCAGCAGACCGGGAGGGGGGCTCTACGAGCAGTACTTC. The chain recombines TRBV5-1 with TRBJ2-7; 8 bases are a match to TRBD2. This CDR3 has 14 amino acids. Germline CDR1 SGHRS, CDR2 YFSETQ. V trimming: 5 bases; J trimming: 3 bases; junction bases outside the gene matches: 7. Combining the CDR3 with reference TRBV5-1 and TRBJ2-7 gives the whole variable domain KAGVTQTPRYLIKTRGQQVTLSCSPISGHRSVSWYQQTPGQGLQFLFEYFSETQRNKGNFPGRFSGRQFSNSRSEMNVSTLELGDSALYLCASRPGGGLYEQYFGPGTRLTVT.

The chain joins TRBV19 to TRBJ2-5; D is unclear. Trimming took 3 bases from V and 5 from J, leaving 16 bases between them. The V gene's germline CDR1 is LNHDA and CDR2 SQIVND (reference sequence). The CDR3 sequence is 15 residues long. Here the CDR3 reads CASSMLRRPGETQYF. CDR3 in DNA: TGTGCCAGTAGTATGCTTCGGCGGCCCGGGGAGACCCAGTACTTC. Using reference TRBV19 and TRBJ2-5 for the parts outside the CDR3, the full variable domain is DGGITQSPKYLFRKEGQNVTLSCEQNLNHDAMYWYRQDPGQGLRLIYYSQIVNDFQKGDIAEGYSVSREKKESFPLTVTSAQKNPTAFYLCASSMLRRPGETQYFGPGTRLLVL.

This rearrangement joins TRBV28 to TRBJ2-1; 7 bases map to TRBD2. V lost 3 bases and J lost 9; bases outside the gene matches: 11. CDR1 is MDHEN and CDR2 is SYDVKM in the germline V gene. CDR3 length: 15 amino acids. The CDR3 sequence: CASSLGLTERPEQFF. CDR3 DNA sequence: TGTGCCAGCAGTTTGGGACTAACGGAACGGCCTGAGCAGTTCTTC.

The CDR3 here is CASSDNSNIQYF. In nucleotides, the CDR3 is TGTGCCAGCAGTGATAATTCAAACATTCAGTACTTC. The chain links TRBV25-1 to TRBJ2-4; D is unclear. Looked up from germline, CDR1 is MGHDK and CDR2 is SYGVNS. V was shortened by 3 bases and J by 6 bases, with 6 bases between the two germline ends. The CDR3 contains 12 residues.

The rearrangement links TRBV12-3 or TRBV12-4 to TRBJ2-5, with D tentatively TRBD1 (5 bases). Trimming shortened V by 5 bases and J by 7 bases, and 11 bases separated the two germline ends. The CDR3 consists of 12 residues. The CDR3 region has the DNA TGTGCCAGCAGTACTCGTAGGGGGACCCAGTACTTC. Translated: CASSTRRGTQYF.

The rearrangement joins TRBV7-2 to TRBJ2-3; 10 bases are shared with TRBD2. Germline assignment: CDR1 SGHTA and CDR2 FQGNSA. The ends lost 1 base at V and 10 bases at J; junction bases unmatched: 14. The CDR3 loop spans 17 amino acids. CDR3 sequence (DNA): TGTGCCAGCAGCTTAGGGTCTAGCGGGGGAGGTAAAGGGTCGCAGTATTTT. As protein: CASSLGSSGGGKGSQYF.

CDR3: CASSLGQGTGRTEAFF. The CDR3 DNA sequence: TGTGCCAGCAGCCTGGGACAGGGGACGGGGAGGACTGAAGCTTTCTTT. The chain joins TRBV5-5 to TRBJ1-1; 10 nucleotides line up with TRBD1. J was trimmed by 5 bases and V by 4 bases; bases with no gene match: 11. CDR1 and CDR2 (germline): SGHKS, YYEKEE (reference sequence). CDR3 length equals 16 residues.

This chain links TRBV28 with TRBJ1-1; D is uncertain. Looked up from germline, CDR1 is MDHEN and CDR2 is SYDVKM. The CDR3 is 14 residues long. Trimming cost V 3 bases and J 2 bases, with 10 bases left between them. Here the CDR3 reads CASSLIELNTEAFF. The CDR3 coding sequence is TGTGCCAGCAGTTTGATTGAGTTAAACACTGAAGCTTTCTTT.

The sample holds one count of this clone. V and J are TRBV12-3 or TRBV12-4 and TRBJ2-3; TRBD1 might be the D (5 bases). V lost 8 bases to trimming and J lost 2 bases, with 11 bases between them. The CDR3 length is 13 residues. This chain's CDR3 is CASAQGNTDTQYF. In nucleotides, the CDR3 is TGTGCCAGCGCCCAGGGTAACACAGATACGCAGTATTTT.

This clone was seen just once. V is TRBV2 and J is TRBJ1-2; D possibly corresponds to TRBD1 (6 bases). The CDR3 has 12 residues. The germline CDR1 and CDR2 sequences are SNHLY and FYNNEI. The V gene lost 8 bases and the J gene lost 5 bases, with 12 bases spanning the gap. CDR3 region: CASRLGQYGYTF. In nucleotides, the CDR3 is TGTGCCAGCCGATTAGGACAGTATGGCTACACCTTC.

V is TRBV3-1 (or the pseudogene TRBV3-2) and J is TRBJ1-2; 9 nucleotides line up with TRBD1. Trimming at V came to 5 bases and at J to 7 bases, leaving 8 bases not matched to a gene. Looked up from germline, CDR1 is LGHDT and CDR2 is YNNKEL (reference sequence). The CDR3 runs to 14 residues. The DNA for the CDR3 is TGTGCCAGCAGCTCGGACAGGGGAGGTGCTGGCTACACCTTC. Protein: CASSSDRGGAGYTF.